This TCR beta chain was captured in a study of T cell changes during pregnancy in multiple sclerosis. Trimming stripped 4 bases from V and 7 bases from J, with 8 bases between. Germline assignment: CDR1 MNHEY and CDR2 SMNVEV (reference sequence). The CDR3 is 12 residues long. Measured with immunoSEQ multiplex PCR; TCRdb has only the in-frame clones, and not every one. The sample carries 50,000 or so clones, around 92% recorded once. This clonotype originated in a female donor with multiple sclerosis, enrolled in a pregnancy study. Source: CD4+ T cells from peripheral blood mononuclear cells, taken in the third trimester of pregnancy. V gene TRBV27 combines with J gene TRBJ2-1, with D hard to call. The chain's CDR3 is CASSSRMNEQFF. The CDR3 nucleotides are TGTGCCAGCAGTTCCAGGATGAATGAGCAGTTCTTC.